One sample yielded the 25 T cell receptor beta chains listed below, sequenced in a study of T cells after yellow fever vaccination. Using its own MiXCR run on the 5' RACE reads, TCRdb lists one record per CDR3 protein. The sample lists some 220,000 distinct CDR3 sequences; 2.5% to 3.5% were seen once. The sample was CD4+ T cells sorted from PBMCs, taken 10 days after the yellow fever booster vaccination. These receptors originate from a man aged 18 to 29 who received the YFV17D yellow fever vaccine.

This clonotype has ten or more counts. The chain uses TRBV10-3 and TRBJ2-1, with 7 bases fitting TRBD2. This CDR3 is built from 15 residues. The J segment lost 6 bases and the V segment lost 5 bases, leaving 10 bases of the junction unmatched. Germline-derived CDR1 and CDR2 are ENHRY and SYGVKD. CDR3 bases: TGTGCCATCAGTTCCCCAAGTTTAGCGGGCAATGAGCAGTTCTTC. Amino acid sequence: CAISSPSLAGNEQFF.

In its sample, this clonotype was seen a few times. The chain is built from TRBV11-1 and TRBJ2-1, with 14 bases lining up with TRBD2. Per germline, CDR1 SGHAT and CDR2 FQDESV (reference sequence). V lost 6 bases and J lost 7; bases outside the gene matches: 5. The CDR3 is 15 residues long. The CDR3 sequence: CASSSWTSGGNEQFF. CDR3 sequence (DNA): TGTGCCAGCAGTTCCTGGACTAGCGGGGGGAATGAGCAGTTCTTC.

This clonotype has more than one count but fewer than ten. The genes are TRBV4-1 and TRBJ2-5, with a possible D match to TRBD1 (5 bases). The V end was cut by 3 bases, the J end by 0 bases, with 14 bases between. This CDR3 is 16 amino acids long. Germline CDR1 reads MGHRA; CDR2 reads YSYEKL. In DNA form, the CDR3 reads TGCGCCAGCAGCCAGACAAGACAGCTATACCAAGAGACCCAGTACTTC. This sequence encodes CASSQTRQLYQETQYF.

This clonotype was counted at least ten times. The chain recombines TRBV5-1 with TRBJ2-3; a possible D gene is TRBD1 (6 bases). The ends were cut back, 7 bases at V and 7 bases at J, with 34 bases in the middle. Germline values: CDR1 SGHRS, CDR2 YFSETQ. There are 19 residues in the CDR3. CDR3 nucleotides: TGCGCCAGCCGGCCTCGGGGACAATTCCGACAGGAAGCTTGGAATACGCAGTATTTT. Translating it yields CASRPRGQFRQEAWNTQYF.

This clonotype was recorded at least ten times. The V gene is TRBV5-6, the J gene TRBJ1-4, with 11 bases matching TRBD1. V shed 4 bases, J shed 0 bases, and the junction held 2 bases outside the gene matches. CDR3 size: 16 residues. Germline lookup yields CDR1 SGHDT and CDR2 YYEEEE. In DNA, the CDR3 is TGTGCCAGCAGCAGGGGACAGGGGGCAACTAATGAAAAACTGTTTTTT. Translation: CASSRGQGATNEKLFF.

This clonotype was counted many times. The chain has TRBV4-3 and TRBJ1-4; TRBD1 might be the D (5 bases). The germline V and J ends were trimmed by 4 bases and 7 bases, with 13 bases remaining between them. The CDR3 extends over 14 amino acids. CDR1 and CDR2 from the germline V gene are LGHNA and YSLEER. Written as DNA, the CDR3 is TGCGCCAGCAGCCGCGGGACCGCCGGTGAAAAACTGTTTTTT. Amino acid sequence: CASSRGTAGEKLFF.

This clonotype was seen repeatedly, ten times or more. The CDR3 nucleotides are TGTGCCAGCATTCCGGGACAGGGGACCGCCGGGGAGCTGTTTTTT. Its translation: CASIPGQGTAGELFF. The J gene is TRBJ2-2, the V gene TRBV5-6; 10 bases fit TRBD1. Looked up from germline, CDR1 is SGHDT and CDR2 is YYEEEE. J lost 6 bases, V lost 6 bases, and 8 bases had no gene match. The CDR3 has 15 residues.

This clonotype appeared a few times. The V gene is TRBV4-2, the J gene TRBJ1-2, with 9 positions matching TRBD1. The CDR3 is 17 amino acids. The V gene's germline CDR1 is LGHNA and CDR2 YNFKEQ. The V and J ends lost 3 bases and 2 bases, in that order; junction bases with no gene match: 10. The CDR3 bases are TGTGCCAGCAGCCAGATCCAACGTGGACAGGGGAACTATGGCTACACCTTC. Translated: CASSQIQRGQGNYGYTF.

This clonotype was seen ten or more times. The chain joins TRBV2 to TRBJ2-2; D is possibly TRBD2 (5 bases). This CDR3 has 11 residues. The V gene's germline CDR1 is SNHLY and CDR2 FYNNEI. V was shortened by 5 bases and J by 9 bases, with 7 bases between the two germline ends. CDR3 coding DNA: TGTGCCAGCAGTTCTAGCTGGGAGCTGTTTTTT. Protein sequence: CASSSSWELFF. The whole variable domain, remainder taken from reference TRBV2 and TRBJ2-2, is EPEVTQTPSHQVTQMGQEVILRCVPISNHLYFYWYRQILGQKVEFLVSFYNNEISEKSEIFDDQFSVERPDGSNFTLKIRSTKLEDSAMYFCASSSSWELFFGEGSRLTVL.

At least ten counts were recorded for this clonotype. This chain connects TRBV5-4 to TRBJ2-3, with TRBD2 identical over 7 bases. CDR3 length: 14 amino acids. V lost 4 bases to trimming and J lost 2 bases; unmatched junction nucleotides: 4. Germline V CDR1 and CDR2: SGHNT, YYREEE (reference sequence). The CDR3 spells CASSPGGITDTQYF. The CDR3 region has the DNA TGTGCCAGCAGCCCCGGGGGGATCACAGATACGCAGTATTTT.

At least ten counts were recorded for this clonotype. This rearrangement joins TRBV10-3 to TRBJ2-3; 15 nucleotides align to TRBD2. The CDR3 contains 19 residues. Trimming took 6 bases from V and 0 from J; bases not matched to a gene: 10. Germline V gene data show CDR1 as ENHRY and CDR2 as SYGVKD. CDR3 nucleotide sequence: TGTGCCATCAGGCCGGGACTAGCGGGGGGCAGGACTAGCACAGATACGCAGTATTTT. It is translated as CAIRPGLAGGRTSTDTQYF.

This clonotype occurred many times. This chain connects TRBV5-1 to TRBJ2-3; perhaps TRBD2 as D (5 bases). Deletions cut 4 bases from V and 4 bases from J, with 13 bases between. The germline gives CDR1 SGHRS, CDR2 YFSETQ. The CDR3 loop spans 14 amino acids. The CDR3 protein is CASSPTGFPDTQYF. CDR3 DNA sequence: TGCGCCAGCAGCCCCACGGGGTTCCCAGATACGCAGTATTTT.

This clonotype was seen ten or more times. This chain connects TRBV12-3 or TRBV12-4 to TRBJ2-7; TRBD1 aligns across 7 bases. V was clipped by 3 bases and J by 4 bases; unmatched bases: 6. This CDR3 contains 14 residues. The CDR3 loop reads CASSFTGVRYEQYF. In DNA, the CDR3 is TGTGCCAGCAGTTTCACAGGGGTGAGGTACGAGCAGTACTTC.

V is TRBV14 and J is TRBJ1-1, with 7 bases lining up with TRBD1. The length of the CDR3 is 14 residues. Germline CDR1 SGHDN, CDR2 FVKESK. With 2 bases clipped from V and 10 bases from J, the junction kept 10 bases outside the gene matches. The CDR3 is CASSQYSQTGIAFF. The CDR3, as DNA: TGTGCCAGCAGCCAATACTCCCAGACAGGGATAGCTTTCTTT.

At least ten counts were recorded for this clonotype. The gene calls are TRBV7-9 and TRBJ2-7; tentative D call: TRBD2 (5 bases). Germline lookup yields CDR1 SEHNR and CDR2 FQNEAQ (reference sequence). Between the trimmed V and J ends, which lost 5 bases and 3 bases, there was a span of 11 bases. The CDR3 contains 13 residues. The CDR3 protein is CASSPSGGYEQYV. Here the CDR3 DNA reads TGTGCCAGCAGCCCCTCTGGAGGCTACGAGCAGTACGTC.

This clonotype was observed a few times. V gene TRBV15 combines with J gene TRBJ1-4; D unclear. The CDR3 runs to 13 residues. V was trimmed by 5 bases and J by 7 bases, leaving 11 bases between them. Germline-derived CDR1 and CDR2 are LNHNV and YYDKDF (reference sequence). The CDR3 sequence is CATSRPPSEKLFF. The CDR3 DNA is TGTGCCACCAGCCGTCCCCCATCTGAAAAACTGTTTTTT. Combining the CDR3 with reference TRBV15 and TRBJ1-4 gives the whole variable domain DAMVIQNPRYQVTQFGKPVTLSCSQTLNHNVMYWYQQKSSQAPKLLFHYYDKDFNNEADTPDNFQSRRPNTSFCFLDIRSPGLGDTAMYLCATSRPPSEKLFFGSGTQLSVL.

This clonotype was observed many times. J is TRBJ2-3 and V is TRBV5-6; TRBD1 is a possible D gene (5 bases). V was cut by 0 bases and J by 10 bases, with 9 bases left in between. The CDR3 is 12 amino acids. Germline assignment: CDR1 SGHDT and CDR2 YYEEEE. In DNA form, the CDR3 reads TGTGCCAGCAGCTTGGCCAGGGCAGCGCAGTATTTT. Amino acid sequence: CASSLARAAQYF.

This clonotype appeared many times. The V call is TRBV9, the J call TRBJ2-5; D is possibly TRBD1 (5 bases). Trimming pared 3 bases from V and 1 base from J, leaving 10 bases between. Germline CDR1 reads SGDLS; CDR2 reads YYNGEE. The CDR3 has 14 amino acids. DNA of the CDR3: TGTGCCAGCAGCGCAGGGTTCAGCCAAGAGACCCAGTACTTC. Protein product: CASSAGFSQETQYF.

The table lists this clonotype with a few counts. The gene calls are TRBV2 and TRBJ2-1; perhaps TRBD1 as D (6 bases). CDR1 and CDR2 from the germline V gene are SNHLY and FYNNEI. The CDR3 consists of 14 residues. Trimming shortened V by 9 bases and J by 8 bases, and 20 bases separated the two germline ends. CDR3 sequence: CARARGQARHEQFF. In DNA, the CDR3 is TGTGCCAGGGCACGGGGACAAGCGCGTCATGAGCAGTTCTTC. Based on the CDR3 plus reference TRBV2 and TRBJ2-1, the full variable domain is EPEVTQTPSHQVTQMGQEVILRCVPISNHLYFYWYRQILGQKVEFLVSFYNNEISEKSEIFDDQFSVERPDGSNFTLKIRSTKLEDSAMYFCARARGQARHEQFFGPGTRLTVL.

At least ten counts were recorded for this clonotype. This sequence joins TRBV5-4 and TRBJ2-5, with D perhaps TRBD2 (5 bases). Trimming pared 0 bases from V and 5 bases from J, leaving 8 bases between. The CDR3 runs 13 residues. The V gene's germline CDR1 is SGHNT and CDR2 YYREEE (reference sequence). The CDR3 DNA sequence: TGTGCCAGCAGCTTGGTCCCGGGGGAGACCCAGTACTTC. Residues: CASSLVPGETQYF.

This clonotype was counted many times. The rearrangement uses TRBV7-3 and TRBJ1-6; D gene unclear. The V gene's germline CDR1 is SGHTA and CDR2 FQGTGA. CDR3 size: 13 residues. Trimming removed 5 bases at V and 6 bases at J, with 8 bases between. As DNA, the CDR3 is TGTGCCAGCAGCCAAGACTTTAATTCACCCCTCCACTTT. It yields the protein CASSQDFNSPLHF.

This clonotype has at least ten counts. The V call is TRBV20-1, the J call TRBJ2-1, with a weak D call TRBD2 (7 bases). The CDR3 covers 13 residues. V was clipped by 7 bases and J by 2 bases, with 12 bases between them. The germline V gene encodes CDR1 DFQATT and CDR2 SNEGSKA (reference sequence). The CDR3 DNA is TGCAGTGTCAGAGGGGGGGCCTACAATGAGCAGTTCTTC. Translating gives CSVRGGAYNEQFF.

This clonotype was detected many times. The chain has TRBV5-1 and TRBJ2-2; maybe TRBD1 (5 bases). The CDR3 contains 14 residues. Trimming pared 1 base from V and 3 bases from J, leaving 7 bases between. CDR1 and CDR2 (germline): SGHRS, YFSETQ. The DNA for the CDR3 is TGCGCCAGCAGCTTGAGCAGGGACACCGGGGAGCTGTTTTTT. It codes for CASSLSRDTGELFF.

This chain links TRBV19 with TRBJ1-5, with D unclear. V lost 3 bases, J lost 4 bases, and 10 bases lay in between. Germline loops: CDR1 LNHDA, CDR2 SQIVND (reference sequence). CDR3 length equals 14 residues. The CDR3 region has the DNA TGTGCCAGTAGTATCTGGGTTGGGAATCAGCCCCAGCATTTT. It codes for CASSIWVGNQPQHF.

This clonotype has a handful of counts. The CDR3 protein is CASSLEVGAEGTEAFF. CDR3 nucleotides: TGCGCCAGCAGCTTGGAGGTGGGGGCAGAGGGCACTGAAGCTTTCTTT. This chain uses TRBV5-1 with TRBJ1-1, with D maybe TRBD1 (6 bases). Germline CDR1 and CDR2: SGHRS and YFSETQ. The V and J ends lost 0 bases and 4 bases respectively, with 16 bases between them. The CDR3 totals 16 residues.